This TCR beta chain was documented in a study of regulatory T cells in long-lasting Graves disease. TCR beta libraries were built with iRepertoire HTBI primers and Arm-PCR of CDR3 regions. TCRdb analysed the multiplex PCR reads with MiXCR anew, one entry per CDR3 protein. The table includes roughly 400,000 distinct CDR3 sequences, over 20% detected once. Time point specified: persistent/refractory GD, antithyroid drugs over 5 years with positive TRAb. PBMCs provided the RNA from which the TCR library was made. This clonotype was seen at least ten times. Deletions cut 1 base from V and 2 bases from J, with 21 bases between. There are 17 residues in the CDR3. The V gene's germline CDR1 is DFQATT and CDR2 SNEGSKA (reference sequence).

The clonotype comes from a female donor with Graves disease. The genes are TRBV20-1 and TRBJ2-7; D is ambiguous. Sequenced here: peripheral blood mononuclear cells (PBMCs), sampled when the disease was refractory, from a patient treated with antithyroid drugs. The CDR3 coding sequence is TGCAGTGCTAGAGTGTGGCCCTGGCGGCAGATCCCCTACGAGCAGTACTTC. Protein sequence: CSARVWPWRQIPYEQYF.